This TCR beta chain was recovered during a study of blood T cells in healthy people across ages. Caucasian individuals from Russia who were healthy and aged about 6 to 100 acted as donors. The second PCR ran about 6 to 12 cycles with a sample-barcoded 5' primer and J-beta primers. A 12-random-nucleotide template-switch adaptor tagged each cDNA molecule. Every sample gave at least 3 million paired-end reads containing CDR3. Via MiXCR, TCRdb re-called the 5' RACE reads, giving one row per CDR3 protein. The sample includes 920,000 or so distinct CDR3 sequences, around 43% seen only once; the top ten take approximately 17%. The sequence came from a woman aged 55-70 years in good health. Sequencing was performed on blood.

This chain's CDR3 is CAQKDGDTQYF. For the CDR3, the DNA is TGTGCCCAAAAGGACGGAGATACGCAGTATTTT. The chain is built from TRBV30 and TRBJ2-3; D not resolved. Germline V lookup: CDR1 GTSNPN, CDR2 SVGIG (reference sequence). The CDR3 sequence is 11 residues long. The V gene lost 8 bases and the J gene lost 5 bases, with 11 bases spanning the gap.